This paragraph covers one T cell receptor (beta chain) sequence. A few counts support this clonotype. The antigen it recognizes is unknown. No much larger clonotype is one base removed from it; base qualities were not supplied. This sample stems from a study of T-cell reconstitution after alpha-beta-depleted transplantation in children (dated by TCRdb to the mid-2010s). In terms of the full investigation: Using TCR repertoire profiling, the study followed T-cell immune reconstitution in a quantitative way in children after TCRalphabeta/CD19-depleted allogeneic hematopoietic cell transplantation. The investigation overall reported the following: Over the following months the frequencies of hyperexpanded clones went down, and after one year T-cell counts and TCRbeta diversity were mostly credited to newly produced T cells. In some patients, high TCRbeta diversity at day 60 was attributed to recipient T cells and intrathymic progenitors that had survived conditioning. Apparently early alphabetaT-cell count recovery about two months after transplant reportedly relied on only several hundred rapidly expanded clones derived from non-depleted graft cells.

Taken with the paper, the label for treatment or condition translates to: allogeneic hematopoietic cell transplantation with graft depleted of TCRalphabeta T cells and CD19 B cells. The children who served as transplant recipients had been given grafts of TCRalphabeta/CD19-depleted allogeneic hematopoietic cells. To prepare the library, PCR was applied. Reads for this sample came from an Illumina HiSeq 2500. To normalize quantification of the TCRbeta repertoire, the TCR libraries were built with molecular barcoding that relied on unique molecular identifiers. The public sequencing data were trimmed at Q25 with fastp and processed into clonotypes with MiXCR by TCRdb, which kept only in-frame beta chains. Rows with a matching CDR3 protein are joined into one entry that keeps the most common DNA and genes. The sample table records fewer than 550,000 distinct CDR3 sequences; 10% to 12% of these occur just once. The ten biggest clones cover around 13% of the sample.

This receptor was obtained from a female patient under 10 years old who had a stem cell transplant for aplastic anemia, so the T cells may come from the graft donor. The sequencing here drew on PBMCs, mostly from graft donor cells, taken 180 days after TCRalphabeta/CD19-depleted stem cell transplant.

The encoded CDR3 is CASSLAPWSPEQYF. The nucleotide sequence reads as follows: TGCGCCAGCAGCTTAGCTCCCTGGTCTCCCGAGCAGTACTTC. The chain employs TRBV5-1 and TRBJ2-7, with no confidently assigned D gene. Trimming at the junction amounts to 2 bases on V and 6 bases on J, and the germline ends lie 15 bases apart. The CDR3 sequence holds 14 residues, the cysteine and phenylalanine included. The entry retains the CDR3 DNA only, 42 bases that are in frame from base 1. CDR1 SGHRS and CDR2 YFSETQ were looked up in the germline V gene.